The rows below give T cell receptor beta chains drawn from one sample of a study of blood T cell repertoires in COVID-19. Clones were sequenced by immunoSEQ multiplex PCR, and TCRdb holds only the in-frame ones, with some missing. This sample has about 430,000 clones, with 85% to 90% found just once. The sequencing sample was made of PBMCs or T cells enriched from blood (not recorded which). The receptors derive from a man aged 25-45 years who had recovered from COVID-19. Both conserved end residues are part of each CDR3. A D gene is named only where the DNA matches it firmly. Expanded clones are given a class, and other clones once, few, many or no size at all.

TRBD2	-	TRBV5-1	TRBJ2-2	TGCGCCAGCAGCTTGGTTCCTAGCGGGCCAACCGGGGAGCTGTTTTTT	CASSLVPSGPTGELFF
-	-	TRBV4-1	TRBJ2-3	TGCGCCAGCAGCCAAAGCGACGCAGATACGCAGTATTTT	CASSQSDADTQYF
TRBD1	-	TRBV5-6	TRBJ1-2	TGTGCCAGCAGCCACGGGACAGGGGATGGCTACACCTTC	CASSHGTGDGYTF
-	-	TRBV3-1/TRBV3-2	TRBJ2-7	TGTGCCAGCAGCCTCGACAGCGTGGGAGGCGAGCAGTACTTC	CASSLDSVGGEQYF
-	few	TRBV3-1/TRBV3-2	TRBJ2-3	TGTGCCAGCAGCCAAGATCGGGGGAGTAGGGATACGCAGTATTTT	CASSQDRGSRDTQYF
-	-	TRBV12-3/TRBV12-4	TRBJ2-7	TGTGCCAGCAGTCCTACCTCCTACGAGCAGTACTTC	CASSPTSYEQYF
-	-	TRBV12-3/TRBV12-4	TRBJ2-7	TGTGCCAGCAGTTTTCAGGCCACCTACGAGCAGTACTTC	CASSFQATYEQYF
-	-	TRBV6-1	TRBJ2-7	TGTGCCAGCAGTGACCCGCGCTACGAGCAGTACTTC	CASSDPRYEQYF
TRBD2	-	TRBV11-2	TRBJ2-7	TGTGCCAGCGGGCGGGAGATCGGCGAGCAGTACTTC	CASGREIGEQYF
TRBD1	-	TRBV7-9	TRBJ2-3	TGTGCCAGCAGCTATCTACAGGGGGAAAGCACAGATACGCAGTATTTT	CASSYLQGESTDTQYF
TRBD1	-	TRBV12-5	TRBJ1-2	TGTGCTAGTGGTTTGGGCGGGACAGGTGGGGCTGGCTACACCTTC	CASGLGGTGGAGYTF
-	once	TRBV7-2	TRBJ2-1	TGTGCCAGCAGCCGCAGGGGCGGAGGGGGCCCCTCCTACAATGAGCAGTTCTTC	CASSRRGGGGPSYNEQFF
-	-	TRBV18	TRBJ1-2	TGTGCCAGCTCACCACCCGGGAGCTATGGCTACACCTTC	CASSPPGSYGYTF